This TCR beta chain comes out of a study of T cells after yellow fever vaccination. As for the study in general: It was SMART-Seq v4 Ultra Low Input that prepared the fractions with low cell numbers.

Study results and limitations: One caveat is that FACS-sorted repertoires could contain abundant clonotypes contaminating from the bulk population. Weaker in magnitude, the secondary response showed a faster peak on day 5 versus 15.

Trimming at V came to 5 bases and at J to 12 bases, leaving 7 bases not matched to a gene. Germline CDR1 and CDR2: MDHEN and SYDVKM. The CDR3 covers 12 residues. There are many counts of this clonotype. The antigen is not known. A process of 5'RACE template switching, which added a universal primer site and UMIs, was used to make TCR cDNA. TCRdb reanalysed the 5' RACE reads using MiXCR and keeps one entry per CDR3 protein. The sample yields around 250,000 distinct CDR3 sequences, 6% to 7.5% seen once. Sequencing used CD4+ T cells sorted from PBMCs, obtained 15 days after the yellow fever booster vaccination. This sequence joins TRBV28 and TRBJ2-1, with 7 bases lining up with TRBD2. This receptor was obtained from a man in his thirties or forties who received the YFV17D yellow fever vaccine. Here the CDR3 reads CASSLRDYLQFF. The CDR3 DNA is TGTGCCAGCAGTCTTCGGGACTACCTGCAGTTCTTC.